These 9 T cell receptor beta chains originate from one sample sequenced in a study of neurological immune-mediated disorders. Each CDR3 protein is one row after TCRdb ran MiXCR on the 5' RACE reads. The sample has roughly 60,000 distinct CDR3 sequences, roughly 10% seen once; the top ten hold around 13%. The time point denotes: longitudinal time-point 2. Material: PBMCs. All receptors come from a young man in good health.

This clonotype appeared many times. The rearrangement joins TRBV28 to TRBJ1-3, with a weak D call TRBD1 (5 bases). The CDR3 sequence is 16 residues long. V was cut by 5 bases and J by 0 bases, with 14 bases left in between. Germline V CDR1 and CDR2: MDHEN, SYDVKM. This CDR3 reads CASSADSLYSGNTIYF. In nucleotides, the CDR3 is TGTGCCAGCAGTGCCGACAGCCTGTACTCTGGAAACACCATATATTTT.

This clonotype was counted many times. The J gene is TRBJ2-3, the V gene TRBV5-1, with TRBD1 matching over 9 bases. V shed 4 bases and J 5 bases; nucleotides not matched to a gene: 11. Germline CDR1 and CDR2: SGHRS and YFSETQ. This CDR3 region has 16 residues. CDR3 region: CASSQKQGAGKDTQYF. DNA for the CDR3: TGCGCCAGCAGCCAAAAACAGGGGGCCGGGAAAGATACGCAGTATTTT.

This clonotype was picked up many times. The V and J genes are TRBV28 and TRBJ1-2; TRBD1 is a possible D gene (5 bases). The V end lost 6 bases, the J end lost 0 bases, and 11 bases lay between the germline ends. Germline lookup yields CDR1 MDHEN and CDR2 SYDVKM. The CDR3 sequence is 14 residues long. This chain's CDR3 is CASSLPGSNYGYTF. CDR3 coding DNA: TGTGCCAGCAGCCTCCCAGGGTCTAACTATGGCTACACCTTC.

This clonotype was observed many times. The gene calls are TRBV10-3 and TRBJ2-1; 8 nucleotides match TRBD2. The CDR3 loop spans 15 amino acids. The J segment lost 2 bases and the V segment lost 8 bases, leaving 8 bases of the junction unmatched. CDR1 ENHRY and CDR2 SYGVKD come from the germline V gene. The CDR3 sequence is CAIQAGTRTYNEQFF. The CDR3 DNA reads as TGTGCCATCCAAGCCGGGACTAGGACCTACAATGAGCAGTTCTTC.

This clonotype has ten or more counts. This chain joins TRBV7-2 and TRBJ1-1; unclear D gene. This CDR3 is built from 14 residues. Trimming stripped 1 base from V and 8 bases from J, with 14 bases between. Germline assignment: CDR1 SGHTA and CDR2 FQGNSA. The CDR3 DNA is TGTGCCAGCAGCTTAGACGCGATTTTTCCCGAAGCTTTCTTT. Translation: CASSLDAIFPEAFF.

This clonotype has a count of ten or more. This chain uses TRBV3-1 with TRBJ1-6; 7 bases match TRBD1. The CDR3 loop spans 14 amino acids. V lost 4 bases to trimming and J lost 8 bases; unmatched junction nucleotides: 5. Per germline, CDR1 LGHDT and CDR2 YNNKEL (reference sequence). The CDR3 DNA sequence: TGTGCCAGCAGCCCCGTGACAGGGTATTCACCCCTCCACTTT. Translated, it gives CASSPVTGYSPLHF.

This sequence joins TRBV19 and TRBJ2-1; TRBD2 agrees at 8 bases. Germline CDR1 is LNHDA and CDR2 is SQIVND (reference sequence). The CDR3 consists of 15 residues. V shed 5 bases, J shed 7 bases, and the junction held 10 bases outside the gene matches. As DNA, the CDR3 is TGTGCCAGTAGTCCTGGTCTAGCGGGTATTAATGAGCAGTTCTTC. It translates to CASSPGLAGINEQFF.

This clonotype was detected many times. The rearrangement links TRBV20-1 to TRBJ2-2; 12 bases agree with TRBD2. The CDR3 has 17 amino acids. Germline trimming cut 4 bases from V and 7 bases from J; bases unmatched to any gene: 13. CDR1 and CDR2 (germline): DFQATT, SNEGSKA (reference sequence). As DNA, the CDR3 is TGCAGTGCTACCGCCTCTAGCGGGAGGGCCTTAGGCGGGGAGCTGTTTTTT. It codes for CSATASSGRALGGELFF.

This clonotype showed up many times. The chain employs TRBV20-1 and TRBJ2-3, with TRBD2 matching over 9 bases. The ends lost 0 bases at V and 2 bases at J; junction bases unmatched: 6. The CDR3 totals 16 residues. CDR1 and CDR2 (germline): DFQATT, SNEGSKA (reference sequence). The CDR3: CSARDRLAGTTDTQYF. The CDR3 DNA reads as TGCAGTGCTAGAGATCGTCTAGCGGGGACCACAGATACGCAGTATTTT.